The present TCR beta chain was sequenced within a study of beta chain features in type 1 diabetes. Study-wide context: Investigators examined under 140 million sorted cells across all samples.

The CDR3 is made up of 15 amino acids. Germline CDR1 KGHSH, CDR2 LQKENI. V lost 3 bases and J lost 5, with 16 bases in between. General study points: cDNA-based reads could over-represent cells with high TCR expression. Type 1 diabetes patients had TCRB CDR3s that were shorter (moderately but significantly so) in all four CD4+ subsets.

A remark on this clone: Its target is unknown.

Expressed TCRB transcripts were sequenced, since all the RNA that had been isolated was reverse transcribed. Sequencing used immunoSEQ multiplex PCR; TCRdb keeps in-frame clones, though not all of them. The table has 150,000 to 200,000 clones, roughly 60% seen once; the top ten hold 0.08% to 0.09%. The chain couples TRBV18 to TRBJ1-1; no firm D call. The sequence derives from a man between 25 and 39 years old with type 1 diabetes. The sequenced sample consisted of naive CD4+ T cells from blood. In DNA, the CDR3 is TGTGCCAGCTCACCCCCGGTGAGGGCGGGAACTGAAGCTTTCTTT. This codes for CASSPPVRAGTEAFF.